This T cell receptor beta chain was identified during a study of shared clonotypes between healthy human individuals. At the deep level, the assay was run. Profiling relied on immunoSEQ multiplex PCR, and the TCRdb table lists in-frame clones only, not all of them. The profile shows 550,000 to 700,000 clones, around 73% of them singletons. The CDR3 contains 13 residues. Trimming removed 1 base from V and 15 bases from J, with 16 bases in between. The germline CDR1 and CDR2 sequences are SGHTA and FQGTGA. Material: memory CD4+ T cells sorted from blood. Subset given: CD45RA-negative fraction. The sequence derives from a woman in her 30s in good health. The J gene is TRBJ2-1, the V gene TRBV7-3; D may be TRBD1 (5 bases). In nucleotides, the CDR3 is TGTGCCAGCAGCTTAAAGGGGAAGGGTTCAGCGTTCTTC. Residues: CASSLKGKGSAFF.